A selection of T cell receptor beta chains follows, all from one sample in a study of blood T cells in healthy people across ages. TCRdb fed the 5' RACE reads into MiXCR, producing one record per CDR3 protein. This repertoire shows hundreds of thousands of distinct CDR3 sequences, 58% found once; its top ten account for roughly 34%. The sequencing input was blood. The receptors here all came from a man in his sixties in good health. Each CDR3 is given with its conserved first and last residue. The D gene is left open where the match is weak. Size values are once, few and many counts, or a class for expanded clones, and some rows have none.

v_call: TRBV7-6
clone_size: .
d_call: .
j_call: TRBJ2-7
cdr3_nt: TGTGCCAGCAGCTTAGCTGCCCCGGTGTCCCCCAGCCCCTACGAGCAGTACTTC
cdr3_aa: CASSLAAPVSPSPYEQYF

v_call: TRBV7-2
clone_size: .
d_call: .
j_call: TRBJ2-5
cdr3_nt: TGTGCCAGCAGCTCGCCCATAGGGGGGGGCCGGGAGACCCAGTACTTC
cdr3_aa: CASSSPIGGGRETQYF

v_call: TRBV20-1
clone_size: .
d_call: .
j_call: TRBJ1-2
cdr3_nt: TGCAGTGCTCCTGACTCGGTCAACTATGGCTACACCTTC
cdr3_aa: CSAPDSVNYGYTF

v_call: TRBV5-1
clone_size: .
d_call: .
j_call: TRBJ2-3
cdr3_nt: TGCGCCAGCATCATAGGCGTGAGCGGCACAGATACGCAGTATTTT
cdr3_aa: CASIIGVSGTDTQYF

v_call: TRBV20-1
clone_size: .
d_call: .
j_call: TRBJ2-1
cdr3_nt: TGCAGTGCTACTCTCGTCAATGAGCAGTTCTTC
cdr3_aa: CSATLVNEQFF

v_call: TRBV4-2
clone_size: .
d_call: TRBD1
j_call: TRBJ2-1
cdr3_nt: TGTGCCAGCAGCCAAGACCCAGGGGGCGGTTTTCATGAGCAGTTCTTC
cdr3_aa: CASSQDPGGGFHEQFF

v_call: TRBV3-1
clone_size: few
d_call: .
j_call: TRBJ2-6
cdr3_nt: TGTGCCAGCAGCCAAGATTCACCCTCTGGGGCCAACGTCCTGACTTTC
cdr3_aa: CASSQDSPSGANVLTF

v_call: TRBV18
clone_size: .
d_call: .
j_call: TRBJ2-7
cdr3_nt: TGTGCCAGCTCACCGGCGGGGCACTCCTACGAGCAGTACTTC
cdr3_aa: CASSPAGHSYEQYF

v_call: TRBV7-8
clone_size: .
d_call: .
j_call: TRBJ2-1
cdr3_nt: TGTGCCAGCAGCCCCGACCAGGATTTAGAGCAGTTCTTC
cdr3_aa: CASSPDQDLEQFF

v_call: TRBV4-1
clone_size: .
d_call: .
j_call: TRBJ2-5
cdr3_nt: TGCGCCAGCAGCCAAGACTCTGGGGGTCCTCTTAAGACCCAGTACTTC
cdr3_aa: CASSQDSGGPLKTQYF

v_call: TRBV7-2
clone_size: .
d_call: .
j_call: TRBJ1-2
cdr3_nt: TGTGCCAGCAGCTTAAGTGTCAGGGACTTATCGGACTACACCTTC
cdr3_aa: CASSLSVRDLSDYTF

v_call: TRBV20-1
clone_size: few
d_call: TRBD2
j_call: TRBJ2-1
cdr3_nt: TGCAGTGCAACTAGCGGGGGGGCTGATTACAATGAGCAGTTCTTC
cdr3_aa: CSATSGGADYNEQFF

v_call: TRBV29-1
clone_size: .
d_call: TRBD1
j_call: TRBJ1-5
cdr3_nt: TGCAGCGTTCGGGACAGGGGCAATCAGCCCCAGCATTTT
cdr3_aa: CSVRDRGNQPQHF

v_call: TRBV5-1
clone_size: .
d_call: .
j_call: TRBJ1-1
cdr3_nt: TGCGCCAGCAGCTTGGCGGGGATGGGCACTGAAGCTTTCTTT
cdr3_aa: CASSLAGMGTEAFF

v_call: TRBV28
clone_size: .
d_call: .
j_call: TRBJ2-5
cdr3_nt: TGTGCCACTACTGAACGGGGGGAGACCCAGTACTTC
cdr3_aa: CATTERGETQYF

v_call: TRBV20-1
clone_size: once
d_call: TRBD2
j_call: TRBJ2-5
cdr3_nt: TGCAGTGCTAGCAGCGCGGGGGGGTTACGGGAGACCCAGTACTTC
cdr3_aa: CSASSAGGLRETQYF

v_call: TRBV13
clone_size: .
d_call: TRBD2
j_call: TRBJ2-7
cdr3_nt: TGTGCCAGCATCCATAGCGGGAGCAACGAGCAGTACTTC
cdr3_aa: CASIHSGSNEQYF

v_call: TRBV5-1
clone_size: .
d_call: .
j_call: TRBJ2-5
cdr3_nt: TGCGCCAGCAGCTTGGGACTTGTATCCGCCTCGGAGACCCAGTACTTC
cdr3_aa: CASSLGLVSASETQYF

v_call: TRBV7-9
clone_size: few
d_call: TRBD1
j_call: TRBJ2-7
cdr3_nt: TGTGCCAGCAGCTCAACCGGGACAGCATACGAGCAGTACTTC
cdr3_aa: CASSSTGTAYEQYF

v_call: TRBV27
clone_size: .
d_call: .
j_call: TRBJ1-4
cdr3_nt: TGTGCCAGCAGTCCTCTACAAACTAATGAAAAACTGTTTTTT
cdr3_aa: CASSPLQTNEKLFF

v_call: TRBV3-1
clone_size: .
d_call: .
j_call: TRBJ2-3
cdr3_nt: TGTGCCAGCAGCCCGCTAATTGGGTCAGATACGCAGTATTTT
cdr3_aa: CASSPLIGSDTQYF

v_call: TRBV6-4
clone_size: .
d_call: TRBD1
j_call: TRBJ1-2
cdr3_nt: TGTGCCAGCAGTCCACACAGCGGGACAGGGTCCTACACCTTC
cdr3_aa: CASSPHSGTGSYTF

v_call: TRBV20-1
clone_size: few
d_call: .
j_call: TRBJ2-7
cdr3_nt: TGCAGTGCTAGAGTTGACAGAGCCTACGAGCAGTACTTC
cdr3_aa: CSARVDRAYEQYF

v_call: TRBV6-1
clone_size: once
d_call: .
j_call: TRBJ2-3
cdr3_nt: TGTGCCAGCACCATGGACACCTCTAGCACAGATACGCAGTATTTT
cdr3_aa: CASTMDTSSTDTQYF

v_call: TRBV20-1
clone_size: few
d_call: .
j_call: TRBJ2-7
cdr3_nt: TGCAGTGCCGCGGGACACTCCTACGAGCAGTACTTC
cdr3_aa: CSAAGHSYEQYF

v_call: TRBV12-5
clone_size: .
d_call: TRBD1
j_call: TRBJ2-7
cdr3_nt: TGTGCTAGTGGGCAACAGGGGGCCTACGAGCAGTACTTC
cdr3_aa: CASGQQGAYEQYF

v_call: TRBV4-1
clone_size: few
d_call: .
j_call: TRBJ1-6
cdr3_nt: TGCGCCAGCAGCCGGCATCCGGGGGAGTCACCCCTCCACTTT
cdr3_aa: CASSRHPGESPLHF

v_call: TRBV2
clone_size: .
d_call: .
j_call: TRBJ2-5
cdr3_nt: TGTGCCAGCATACGTGGGACGACAGAGACCCAGTACTTC
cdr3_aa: CASIRGTTETQYF

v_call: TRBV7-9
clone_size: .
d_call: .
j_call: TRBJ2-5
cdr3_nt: TGTGCCAGCAGCCGCGAGGGCGGACAAGAGACCCAGTACTTC
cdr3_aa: CASSREGGQETQYF

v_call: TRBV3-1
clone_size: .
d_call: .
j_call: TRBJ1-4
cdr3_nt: TGTGCCAGCAGACAGACAGAGTTCGGTGAAAAACTGTTTTTT
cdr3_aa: CASRQTEFGEKLFF

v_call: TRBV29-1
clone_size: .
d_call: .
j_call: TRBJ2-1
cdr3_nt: TGCAGCGCAGGGGGATCAGCGGGGCGGAATTACAATGAGCAGTTCTTC
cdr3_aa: CSAGGSAGRNYNEQFF

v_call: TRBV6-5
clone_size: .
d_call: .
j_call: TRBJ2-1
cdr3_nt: TGTGCCACCGCACGGGGCAATGAGCAGTTCTTC
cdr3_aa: CATARGNEQFF